This section outlines one T cell receptor beta chain sequence together with its context. Its antigen is not identified. Graft samples were processed, releasing intraepithelial and lamina propria lymphocytes. Germline trimming cut 7 bases from V and 3 bases from J; bases unmatched to any gene: 9. From germline, CDR1 is MNHEY and CDR2 SVGAGI. This CDR3 has 14 amino acids. The data are from a study of graft-versus-host responses after intestinal transplantation. Broader study findings: Recipient bone marrow held GvH clones, some seen earlier in ileum or blood.

Sequenced by immunoSEQ multiplex PCR; TCRdb stores in-frame clones only, minus some. The table has about 63,000 clones, about 89% seen once. This TCR was recovered from a human patient who received an intestinal transplant, so some T cells may come from the graft donor. The chain combines TRBV6-5 with TRBJ2-7, with 7 bases aligning to TRBD2. Sequencing used ileum tissue, obtained roughly 390 days after transplant. This CDR3 reads CASKPAGLFYEQYF. The CDR3 nucleotides read TGTGCCAGCAAACCAGCGGGACTGTTCTACGAGCAGTACTTC.